Here is one T cell receptor (beta chain) with its context. Antigen specificity is unknown. Within the sample, other DNA sequences also encode this same CDR3. The naive CD8 subset, CD45RO-negative cells positively selected for CCR7, excluded terminally differentiated effector memory CD45RA+ cells. Each of the donors was a healthy adult who was HIV-negative and had not had a recent acute infection or vaccination. V was trimmed by 2 bases and J by 1 base, leaving 6 bases between them. Germline CDR1 reads SEHNR; CDR2 reads FQNEAQ (reference sequence). The CDR3 extends over 13 amino acids. This sample was included in a study of shared clonotypes between healthy human individuals. Findings and limits, study-wide: Generally, naive subsets came out with larger estimated richness than memory subsets.

An assay was performed, and its level was deep. Sorted-subset replicate PCR reactions were performed with roughly 200 ng DNA, corresponding to about 30,000 T cell genomes. Only in-frame clones appear in the TCRdb table, and some are missing; sequencing was by immunoSEQ multiplex PCR. The data show under 2,000,000 clones, about 95% seen once. V and J are TRBV7-9 and TRBJ2-7, with D hard to call. This TCR derives from a man in his late teens or twenties in good health. The sample consisted of naive CD8+ T cells sorted from blood. DNA of the CDR3: TGTGCCAGCAGCTTAAGCATGTCCTACGAGCAGTACTTC. Amino acid sequence: CASSLSMSYEQYF.